These 7 T cell receptor beta chains originate from one sample sequenced in a study of CD8+ T cells in alopecia areata. Following extraction, RNA underwent reverse transcription to cDNA, which served as the sequencing template. Sequenced by immunoSEQ multiplex PCR; TCRdb stores in-frame clones only, minus some. This repertoire shows 150,000 or so clones, around 49% found once; its top ten account for around 19%. The sample here was CD8+ T cells sorted from blood, taken at week 0. Receptors originate from a human donor with alopecia areata.

J is TRBJ2-1 and V is TRBV27; D uncertain. The V end lost 4 bases, the J end lost 8 bases, and 6 bases lay between the germline ends. The CDR3 sequence is 11 residues long. Germline V lookup: CDR1 MNHEY, CDR2 SMNVEV (reference sequence). The chain's CDR3 is CASSYGDEQFF. As DNA, the CDR3 is TGTGCCAGCAGTTATGGGGATGAGCAGTTCTTC.

Comment on this clone: A far larger clone is one base from this, pointing to a likely read error. The chain is built from TRBV7-7 and TRBJ1-2; possible D gene TRBD1, 5 bases. This CDR3 contains 13 residues. The germline V gene has CDR1 SSHAT and CDR2 FNYEAQ (reference sequence). CDR3 nucleotides: TGTGCTAGCAGCTTAGTGGGGACTTACCTTCTGGGTTTC. Protein: CASSLVGTYLLGF.

This chain connects TRBV6-5 to TRBJ2-2; perhaps TRBD2 as D (6 bases). CDR1 MNHEY and CDR2 SVGAGI come from the germline V gene. The V end was cut by 5 bases, the J end by 2 bases, with 6 bases between. The CDR3 loop spans 13 amino acids. The CDR3 reads CASSGTNTGELFF. CDR3 DNA sequence: TGTGCCAGCAGTGGGACTAACACCGGGGAGCTGTTTTTT.

The genes are TRBV6-5 and TRBJ1-2; D may be TRBD1 (5 bases). The germline gives CDR1 MNHEY, CDR2 SVGAGI. V was trimmed by 5 bases and J by 4 bases, leaving 14 bases between them. CDR3 length: 14 residues. CDR3: CASSDKGVRYGYTF. CDR3 nucleotides: TGTGCCAGCAGTGACAAAGGGGTTCGCTATGGCTACACCTTC.

V is TRBV2 and J is TRBJ2-7; 9 bases align to TRBD1. V dropped 6 bases and J dropped 2; count of bases not matched to a gene: 5. Germline CDR1 reads SNHLY; CDR2 reads FYNNEI. This CDR3 has 14 amino acids. The CDR3 sequence: CASRAGQGPYEQYF. The CDR3 nucleotides are TGTGCCAGCAGGGCGGGACAGGGACCCTACGAGCAGTACTTC.

The chain is built from TRBV29-1 and TRBJ2-5; 10 nucleotides agree with TRBD2. CDR3 size: 13 residues. V was pared by 4 bases and J by 5 bases, with 4 bases of the junction left unmatched. From germline, CDR1 is SQVTM and CDR2 ANQGSEA. As DNA, the CDR3 is TGCAGCGTTGTTACTAGCGGGGAGGAGACCCAGTACTTC. This gives the protein CSVVTSGEETQYF.

The V and J genes are TRBV4-1 and TRBJ2-2; TRBD2 matches 8 bases. Germline V gene lookup returns CDR1 MGHRA and CDR2 YSYEKL. The V and J ends lost 0 bases and 5 bases, in that order; junction bases with no gene match: 8. The CDR3 spans 17 residues. Here the CDR3 reads CASSQDPSGGATGELFF. CDR3 nucleotides: TGCGCCAGCAGCCAAGATCCTTCCGGGGGGGCGACCGGGGAGCTGTTTTTT.